The clone carrying this TCR beta chain was counted at least ten times. The antigen is not known. The entry originates in a study of response to subunit inactivated influenza vaccine. Findings of the study overall: That few new T cells are recruited by each seasonal influenza vaccination was the authors' suggestion.

TCRdb re-called the RT-PCR reads through MiXCR, storing one row per CDR3 protein. This sample yields more than 450,000 distinct CDR3 sequences, of which under 9% are seen a single time; over 10% belongs to the top ten. The CDR3 runs 15 residues. V lost 5 bases, J lost 0 bases, and 5 bases stayed unmatched. Here the sequenced sample was PBMCs from blood, taken less than 30 months after vaccination. The receptor was derived from a man between 50 and 70 years old who received an inactivated influenza vaccine. This chain joins TRBV12-3 or TRBV12-4 and TRBJ1-1, with TRBD1 identical over 8 bases. CDR3 sequence reads: CASSPGQGMNTEAFF. DNA for the CDR3: TGTGCCAGCAGTCCAGGACAGGGAATGAACACTGAAGCTTTCTTT.